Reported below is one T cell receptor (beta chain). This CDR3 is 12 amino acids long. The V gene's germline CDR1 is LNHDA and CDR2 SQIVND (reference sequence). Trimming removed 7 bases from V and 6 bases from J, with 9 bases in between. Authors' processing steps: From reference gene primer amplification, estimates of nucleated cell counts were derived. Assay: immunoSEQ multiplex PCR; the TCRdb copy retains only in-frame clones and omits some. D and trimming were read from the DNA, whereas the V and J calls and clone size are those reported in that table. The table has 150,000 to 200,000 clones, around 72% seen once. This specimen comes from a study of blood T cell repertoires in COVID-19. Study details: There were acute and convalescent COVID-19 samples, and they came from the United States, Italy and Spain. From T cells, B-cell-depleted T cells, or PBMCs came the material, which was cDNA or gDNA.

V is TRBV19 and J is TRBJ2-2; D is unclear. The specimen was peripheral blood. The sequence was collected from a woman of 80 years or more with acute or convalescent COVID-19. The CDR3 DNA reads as TGTGCCAGTAACGAGCAGGCCGGGGAGCTGTTTTTT. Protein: CASNEQAGELFF.